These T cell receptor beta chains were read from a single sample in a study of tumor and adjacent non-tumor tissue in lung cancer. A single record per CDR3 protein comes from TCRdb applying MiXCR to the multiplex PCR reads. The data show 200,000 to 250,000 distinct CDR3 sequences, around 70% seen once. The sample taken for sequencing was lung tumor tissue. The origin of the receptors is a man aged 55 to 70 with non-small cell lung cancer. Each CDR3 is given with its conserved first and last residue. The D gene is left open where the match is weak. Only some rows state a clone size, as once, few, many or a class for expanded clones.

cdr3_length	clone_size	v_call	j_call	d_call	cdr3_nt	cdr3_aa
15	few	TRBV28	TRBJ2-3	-	TGTGCCAGCATGTTAAGGAAGGGTCATGGGGATACGCAGTATTTT	CASMLRKGHGDTQYF
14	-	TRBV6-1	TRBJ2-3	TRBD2	TGTGCCAGCAGTGAGGCTAGCGGTACAGATACGAAGTATTTT	CASSEASGTDTKYF
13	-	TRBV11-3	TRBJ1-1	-	TGTGTCAGCAGGAAGACAGGAAACACAGAAGCTTTCTTT	CVSRKTGNTEAFF
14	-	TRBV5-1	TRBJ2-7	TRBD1	TGCGCCAGCAGCTTGGGTGGGACAGCCTACGAGCAGTACTTC	CASSLGGTAYEQYF
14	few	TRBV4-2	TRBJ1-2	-	TGTGCCAGCAGCCAAGCTATCGGGGGTTGGGGCTACACCTTC	CASSQAIGGWGYTF
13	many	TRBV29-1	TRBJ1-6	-	TGCAGCATTAGGACAGCCAGCCATTCACCCCTCCACTTT	CSIRTASHSPLHF
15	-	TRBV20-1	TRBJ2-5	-	TGCAGTGCTAGAGATCCTGACAGGTGGCTAGAGACCCAGTACTTC	CSARDPDRWLETQYF
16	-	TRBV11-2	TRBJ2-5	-	TGTGCCAGCAACTCCTCAGTGGGGGGGCCAAAGGAGACCCACTACTTC	CASNSSVGGPKETHYF
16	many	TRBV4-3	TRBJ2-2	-	TGCGCCAGCAGCCCTCCCGGGGATTTGTACACCGGGGAGCTGTTTTTT	CASSPPGDLYTGELFF
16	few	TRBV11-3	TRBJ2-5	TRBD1	TGTGCCAGCAGCCTGTCGACAGGGGGTGGAGGAAAGACCGAGTACTTC	CASSLSTGGGGKTEYF
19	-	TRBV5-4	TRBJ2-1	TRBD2	TGTACCAGCAGTCGACCCGTGACCGGGACTAGCGGGGGGGCCAATGAGCAGTTCTTC	CTSSRPVTGTSGGANEQFF
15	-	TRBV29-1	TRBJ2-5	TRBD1	TGCAGCGTTGTAGAGCAGGGGGCCGTCGGAGAGGCCCAGTATTTC	CSVVEQGAVGEAQYF
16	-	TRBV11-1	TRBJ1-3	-	TGTGCCAACAGCTTCTCACCGGACACCTCTGGAACCACCATATATTTT	CANSFSPDTSGTTIYF
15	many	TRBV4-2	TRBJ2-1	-	TGTGCCAGCAGCCAAGATCGTACTAGCTGGAATGAGCAGTTCTTC	CASSQDRTSWNEQFF
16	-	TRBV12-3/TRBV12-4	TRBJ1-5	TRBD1	TGTGCCAGCAGTCCGGGACAGGGGACGCTTAATCAGCCCCAGCATTTT	CASSPGQGTLNQPQHF
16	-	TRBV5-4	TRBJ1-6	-	TGTGCCAGCAGCTTGGGTTCAGGAATATATAATTCACCCCTCCACTTT	CASSLGSGIYNSPLHF
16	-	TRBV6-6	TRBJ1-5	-	TGTGTCAGCAGTTACTCGAAGGGATATAACAATCAGCCCCAGCATTTT	CVSSYSKGYNNQPQHF
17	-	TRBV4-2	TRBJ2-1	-	TGTGCCAGCAGCCAAGATCAGGTCGAAGGCTCATACAATAAGCAGTTCTTC	CASSQDQVEGSYNKQFF
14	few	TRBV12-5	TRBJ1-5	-	TGTGCTAGTGGTTTGGAGGCAGGGGCACAGCCCCAGCATTTT	CASGLEAGAQPQHF
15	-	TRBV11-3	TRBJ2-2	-	TGTGCCAGCAGCACCGACGGGGCGGGGGCCGGGGAACTGTTTTTT	CASSTDGAGAGELFF
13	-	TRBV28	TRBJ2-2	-	TGTGCCATCGCCGGGGAATGGGCCGGGGAACTGTTTTTT	CAIAGEWAGELFF
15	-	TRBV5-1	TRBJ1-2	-	TGCGCCAGCAGCTTGGCCGGGGGTTTCAACTATGGCTACACCTTC	CASSLAGGFNYGYTF
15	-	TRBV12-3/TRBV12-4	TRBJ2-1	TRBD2	TGTGCCAGCAGAATACCGGGACTAGCGAGCAATGAGCAGTTCTTC	CASRIPGLASNEQFF
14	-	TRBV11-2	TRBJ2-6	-	TGTGCTAGCAGTCCTATCTCTGAGGCCAGCGTCCTTACTTTC	CASSPISEASVLTF
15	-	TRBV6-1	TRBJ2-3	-	TGTGCCAACAGTGAAGACTTTTCCCACACAGATACGCAGTATTTT	CANSEDFSHTDTQYF
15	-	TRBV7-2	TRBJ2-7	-	TGTGCCAGCAGCTTATCTAGCGTGTACTTCTACGAGCAGTACTTC	CASSLSSVYFYEQYF
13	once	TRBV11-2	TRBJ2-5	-	TGTGCCAGCAGCTCTACATGGGAAGAGATCCAGTGCTTC	CASSSTWEEIQCF
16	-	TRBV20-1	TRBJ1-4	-	TGCAGTGCTAGAGTCACAGGCCTCCTCTGGGGTGAAAAACTGTTTTTT	CSARVTGLLWGEKLFF
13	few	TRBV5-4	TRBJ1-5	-	TGTGCCAGCAGCCCGGACCCCAATCAGCCCCAGCATTTT	CASSPDPNQPQHF
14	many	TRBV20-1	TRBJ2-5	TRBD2	TGCAGTCCCTCGGGGGGGGGCGTTGGAGAGACCCAGTACTTC	CSPSGGGVGETQYF
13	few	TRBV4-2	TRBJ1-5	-	TGTGCCGACAGCCAAGAGCGGAATCAGCCCCAGCATTTT	CADSQERNQPQHF
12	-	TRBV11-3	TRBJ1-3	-	TGTGCCATCAGCCATACTAGAAACACCATATATTTT	CAISHTRNTIYF
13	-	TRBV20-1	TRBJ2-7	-	TGCAGTGTGTACGCAGCTAGCTCATATGAGCAGTACTTC	CSVYAASSYEQYF
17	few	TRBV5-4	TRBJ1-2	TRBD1	TGTGCCAGCAGCCCCGCCGGGACAGGCCGGGGGGGCTATGGCTACACCTTC	CASSPAGTGRGGYGYTF
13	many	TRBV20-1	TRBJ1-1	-	TGCAGTGCTAGAGATGGGGGCGACACTGAAGCTTTCTTT	CSARDGGDTEAFF
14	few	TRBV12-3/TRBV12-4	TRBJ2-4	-	TGTGCCAGCAGTTTGGGAGGGGGCGCAAACATTCAGTACTTC	CASSLGGGANIQYF
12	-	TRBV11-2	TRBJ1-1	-	TGTGCCAGCGGCTTAGAAGCGCTTGAAGCTTTCTTT	CASGLEALEAFF
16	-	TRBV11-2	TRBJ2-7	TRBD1	TGTGCCAGCAGACCCGGGACAGGAGGGGCGGGCTACGAGCAGTACTTC	CASRPGTGGAGYEQYF
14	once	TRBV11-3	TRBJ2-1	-	TGTGCCAGCAGTTTTAGGGAGCGATACAATGAGCAGTTCTTC	CASSFRERYNEQFF
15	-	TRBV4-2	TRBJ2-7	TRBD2	TGTGCCAGCAGCCAATGGACTAGCTACTCCTACGAGCAGTACTTC	CASSQWTSYSYEQYF
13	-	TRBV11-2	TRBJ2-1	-	TGTACCGGCAGCTTTGCATTTTACAATGAGCAGTTCTTC	CTGSFAFYNEQFF
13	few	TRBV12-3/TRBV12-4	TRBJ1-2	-	TGTGCCAGCAGTCCGACAGGATTCTATGGCTACACCTTC	CASSPTGFYGYTF
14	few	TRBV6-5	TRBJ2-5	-	TGTGCCAGCAGTCCTATGGACACGGCCAGGACCCAGTACTTC	CASSPMDTARTQYF
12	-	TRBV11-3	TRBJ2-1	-	TGTGTCAGCAGCTTAGATGGCGTTAGGCAGTTCTTC	CVSSLDGVRQFF
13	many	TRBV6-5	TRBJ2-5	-	TGTGCCAGCACTCCCGGGACCTTAGAGACCCAGTACTTC	CASTPGTLETQYF
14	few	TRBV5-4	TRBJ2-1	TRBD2	TGTGCCAGCAGCTTGGAGCTAGCGGGAGGAAAGCAGTTCTTC	CASSLELAGGKQFF
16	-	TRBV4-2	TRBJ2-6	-	TGTGCCAGCAGCCAAGATAGGGGGACTGGGGCCAACGTCCTGACTTTC	CASSQDRGTGANVLTF
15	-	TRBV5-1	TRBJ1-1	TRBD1	TGCGCCAGGAGCCCCGGGACAGGGGGCCGGACTGAAGCTTTCTTT	CARSPGTGGRTEAFF
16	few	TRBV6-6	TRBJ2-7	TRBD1	TGTGCCAGCAGCCCTGGCCGGGGACAGGGAACCTACGAGCAGTACTTC	CASSPGRGQGTYEQYF
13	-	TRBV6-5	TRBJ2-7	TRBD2	TGTGCCAACAATTCCCGGACTAGCGGCGAGCAGTACTTC	CANNSRTSGEQYF
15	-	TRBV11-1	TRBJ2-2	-	TGTGCCAGCAGTCAACTAGCTGGCAGCATCGGGGAGCTGTTTTTT	CASSQLAGSIGELFF
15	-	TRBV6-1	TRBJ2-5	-	TGTGCCAGCAGTGAAGAGGGCAGGATGGGAGAGACCCAGTACTTC	CASSEEGRMGETQYF
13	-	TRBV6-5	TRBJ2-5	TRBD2	TGTGCCTGCAGCCGACTAGCAGCAGAGACCCTGTACTTC	CACSRLAAETLYF
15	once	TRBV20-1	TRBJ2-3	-	TGCAGTGCTAGCCCCAGACAGTTTAGCAATCAGCCCCAGTATTTT	CSASPRQFSNQPQYF
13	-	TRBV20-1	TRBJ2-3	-	TGCAGTGCTATCCGGGACGCCGGGGATACGCAGTATTTT	CSAIRDAGDTQYF